Below are 10 T cell receptor beta chains sequenced from a single sample in a study of T cell responses to AZD1222 COVID-19 vaccine. The assay was immunoSEQ multiplex PCR, and TCRdb's table has in-frame clones only and misses some. Here the sample spans over 100,000 clones, about 85% being singletons. Source: peripheral blood, taken on day 0 of AZD1222 vaccination. The receptors derive from an adult in good health.

The V gene is TRBV28, the J gene TRBJ1-5; the D gene is possibly TRBD1 (6 bases). The germline CDR1 and CDR2 sequences are MDHEN and SYDVKM. This CDR3 region has 13 residues. The V gene lost 5 bases and the J gene lost 3 bases, with 8 bases spanning the gap. CDR3 in amino acids: CASSRDNNQPQHF. The CDR3 region has the DNA TGTGCCAGCAGTCGGGACAACAATCAGCCCCAGCATTTT.

There are a few counts of this clone. This rearrangement joins TRBV5-4 to TRBJ2-7, with 8 bases that match TRBD2. Germline loops: CDR1 SGHNT, CDR2 YYREEE (reference sequence). The CDR3 spans 17 residues. Unmatched junction bases numbered 13, after V lost 4 bases and J lost 1 base. The CDR3 spells CASSGTGSTSGSYEQYF. In nucleotides, the CDR3 is TGTGCCAGCAGCGGCACTGGTTCCACTAGCGGATCCTACGAGCAGTACTTC.

This clone was found once. This chain joins TRBV5-6 and TRBJ1-2; TRBD1 aligns across 9 bases. V shed 2 bases and J 3 bases; nucleotides not matched to a gene: 5. This CDR3 has 15 residues. CDR1 SGHDT and CDR2 YYEEEE come from the germline V gene. CDR3 sequence reads: CASSFRDRDHYGYTF. CDR3 bases: TGTGCCAGCAGCTTCCGGGACAGGGACCACTATGGCTACACCTTC.

V and J are TRBV2 and TRBJ2-7, with 7 bases aligning to TRBD1. V shed 0 bases, J shed 5 bases, and the junction held 4 bases outside the gene matches. The CDR3 is made up of 14 amino acids. The germline CDR1 and CDR2 sequences are SNHLY and FYNNEI. CDR3 in DNA: TGTGCCAGCAGTGAAGCAGACAGGGTCAACGAGCAGTACTTC. Translating it yields CASSEADRVNEQYF.

The chain has TRBV6-2 or TRBV6-3 and TRBJ1-2, with a weak D call TRBD1 (6 bases). CDR1 MNHEY and CDR2 SVGEGT come from the germline V gene. V was pared by 4 bases and J by 4 bases, with 22 bases between. This CDR3 is 17 amino acids long. For the CDR3, the DNA is TGTGCCAGCAGTTCGGAGGGGGTACTGACATCCAGCTATGGCTACACCTTC. It translates to CASSSEGVLTSSYGYTF.

V is TRBV19 and J is TRBJ2-5, with D possibly being TRBD1 (6 bases). The CDR3 is made up of 14 amino acids. Germline lookup yields CDR1 LNHDA and CDR2 SQIVND (reference sequence). Trimming took off 5 bases at V and 0 bases at J, with 10 bases between the two ends. Written as DNA, the CDR3 is TGTGCCAGTAGTTCTACAGGGTACCAAGAGACCCAGTACTTC. This gives the protein CASSSTGYQETQYF.

The gene calls are TRBV11-2 and TRBJ1-1; D unclear. The CDR3 spans 13 residues. Germline CDR1 and CDR2: SGHAT and FQNNGV. Trimming left V 3 bases short and J 0 bases short, with 5 bases between. CDR3 DNA: TGTGCCAGCAGCTTGTCTCTGAACACTGAAGCTTTCTTT. Translated, it gives CASSLSLNTEAFF.

The chain recombines TRBV13 with TRBJ1-3; D remains unclear. CDR1 is PRHDT and CDR2 is FYEKMQ in the germline V gene (reference sequence). V lost 0 bases and J 0 bases, leaving 6 bases between the germline ends. The length of the CDR3 is 15 residues. CDR3 sequence reads: CASSLGGFSGNTIYF. CDR3 DNA: TGTGCCAGCAGCTTAGGGGGCTTCTCTGGAAACACCATATATTTT.

The chain recombines TRBV7-9 with TRBJ2-7; 7 nucleotides align to TRBD2. The CDR3 is 14 residues long. V gave up 2 bases and J gave up 4 bases; unmatched junction bases: 5. Germline V gene lookup returns CDR1 SEHNR and CDR2 FQNEAQ (reference sequence). The CDR3: CASSLLTSAYEQYF. The DNA of the CDR3 is TGTGCCAGCAGCTTACTAACTAGCGCGTACGAGCAGTACTTC.

This clone qualifies as medium-sized (0.01 to 0.1%). The chain joins TRBV21-1 to TRBJ1-2; TRBD1 is the table's D call and was not checked against the DNA. TRBV21-1 is deemed a pseudogene. This CDR3 is built from 14 residues. The chain's CDR3 is CASSKFCSSYGYTF. Written as DNA, the CDR3 is TGTGCCAGCAGCAAATTTTGCAGTTCCTATGGCTACACCTTC.